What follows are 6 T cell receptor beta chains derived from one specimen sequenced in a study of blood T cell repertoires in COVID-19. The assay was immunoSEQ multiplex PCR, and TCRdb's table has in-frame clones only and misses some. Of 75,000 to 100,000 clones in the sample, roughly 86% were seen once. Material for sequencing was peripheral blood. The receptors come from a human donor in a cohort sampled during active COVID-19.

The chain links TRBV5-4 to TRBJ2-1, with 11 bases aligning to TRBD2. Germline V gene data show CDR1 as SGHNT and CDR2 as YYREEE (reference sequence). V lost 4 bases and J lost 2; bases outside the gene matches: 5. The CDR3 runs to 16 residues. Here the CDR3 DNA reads TGTGCCAGCAGCGCTAGCGGGAGGCGAGCCTACAATGAGCAGTTCTTC. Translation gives CASSASGRRAYNEQFF. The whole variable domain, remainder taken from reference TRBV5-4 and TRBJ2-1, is ETGVTQSPTHLIKTRGQQVTLRCSSQSGHNTVSWYQQALGQGPQFIFQYYREEENGRGNFPPRFSGLQFPNYSSELNVNALELDDSALYLCASSASGRRAYNEQFFGPGTRLTVL.

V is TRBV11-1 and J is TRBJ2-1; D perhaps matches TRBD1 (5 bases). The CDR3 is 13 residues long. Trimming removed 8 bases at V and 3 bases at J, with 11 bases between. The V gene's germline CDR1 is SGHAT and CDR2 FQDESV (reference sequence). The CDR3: CASQNRNYNEQFF. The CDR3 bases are TGTGCCAGCCAAAACAGGAACTACAATGAGCAGTTCTTC.

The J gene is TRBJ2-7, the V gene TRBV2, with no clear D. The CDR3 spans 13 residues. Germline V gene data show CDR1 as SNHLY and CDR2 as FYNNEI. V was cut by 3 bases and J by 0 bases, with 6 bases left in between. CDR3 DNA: TGTGCCAGCAGTGAGGGCTACTCCTACGAGCAGTACTTC. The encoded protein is CASSEGYSYEQYF.

DNA for the CDR3: TGTGCCAGCAGCTCCCGGGACAGGGTAGATTCACCCCTCCACTTT. This translates into CASSSRDRVDSPLHF. The chain combines TRBV7-9 with TRBJ1-6; 9 bases are a match to TRBD1. Germline V gene sequence: CDR1 SEHNR, CDR2 FQNEAQ (reference sequence). J lost 8 bases, V lost 4 bases, and 6 bases had no gene match. The CDR3 consists of 15 residues.

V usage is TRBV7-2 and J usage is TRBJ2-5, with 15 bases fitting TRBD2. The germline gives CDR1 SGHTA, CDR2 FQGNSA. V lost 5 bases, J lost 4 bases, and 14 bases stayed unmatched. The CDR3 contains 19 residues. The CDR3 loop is CASSPMGTSGRTLLETQYF. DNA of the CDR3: TGTGCCAGCAGCCCGATGGGGACTAGCGGGAGGACGCTCCTAGAGACCCAGTACTTC. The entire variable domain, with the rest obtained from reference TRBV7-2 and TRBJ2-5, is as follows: GAGVSQSPSNKVTEKGKDVELRCDPISGHTALYWYRQSLGQGLEFLIYFQGNSAPDKSGLPSDRFSAERTGGSVSTLTIQRTQQEDSAVYLCASSPMGTSGRTLLETQYFGPGTRLLVL.

The CDR3 coding sequence is TGTGCCACCAATTCCAGGGCCACCATATATTTT. The encoded protein is CATNSRATIYF. The V gene is TRBV28, the J gene TRBJ1-3, with a weak D call TRBD1 (5 bases). Looked up from germline, CDR1 is MDHEN and CDR2 is SYDVKM. V was shortened by 10 bases and J by 9 bases, with 13 bases between the two germline ends. The CDR3 totals 11 residues.